The next 13 T cell receptor beta chains were all read from a single sample in a study of blood T cells in healthy people across ages. Next came a second PCR, run for about 6 to 11 cycles, which used a sample-barcoded 5' primer along with a J-beta primer mix. MiXCR, run by TCRdb on the 5' RACE reads, gives a single entry per CDR3 protein. The data show approximately 900,000 distinct CDR3 sequences, roughly 28% seen once. These data also formed part of another study, on T cells of mothers and their children.

The specimen sequenced was blood. Source of these receptors: a woman aged 40 to 55 in good health.

This clonotype was found many times. The chain links TRBV5-6 to TRBJ2-7; weak D call: TRBD1 (5 bases). Germline lookup yields CDR1 SGHDT and CDR2 YYEEEE. This CDR3 is built from 17 residues. Trimming took 3 bases from V and 3 from J, leaving 22 bases between them. DNA of the CDR3: TGTGCCAGCAGCTCCTCCTCCCACAGGCTTCTCATCTACGAGCAGTACTTC. This codes for CASSSSSHRLLIYEQYF.

As to this clonotype: At one boundary the junction diverges from the germline segment, which might be a read error. This chain links TRBV5-1 with TRBJ1-1; no clear D. This CDR3 is 13 amino acids long. Germline V CDR1 and CDR2: SGHRS, YFSETQ. DNA of the CDR3: TGCGCCAACAGCTTTGCCTTCAACACTGAAGCTTTCTTT. It specifies CANSFAFNTEAFF.

The rearrangement uses TRBV28 and TRBJ1-1, with 8 bases fitting TRBD1. The length of the CDR3 is 16 residues. Germline V gene sequence: CDR1 MDHEN, CDR2 SYDVKM. V shed 4 bases and J 1 base; nucleotides not matched to a gene: 8. The CDR3 spells CASSSPPGTGNTEAFF. Here the CDR3 DNA reads TGTGCCAGCAGTTCACCCCCCGGGACAGGGAACACTGAAGCTTTCTTT.

This clonotype was counted a few times. The genes are TRBV12-3 or TRBV12-4 and TRBJ2-3, with 10 bases that match TRBD2. J gave up 5 bases and V 7 bases, and 15 bases lay outside the gene matches. The CDR3 has 17 residues. The CDR3 DNA reads as TGTGCCAGCACCCGAGGGAGTAGCGGGGGGCTAGGAGATACGCAGTATTTT. This sequence encodes CASTRGSSGGLGDTQYF.

The chain is built from TRBV7-9 and TRBJ2-7, with 7 bases identical to TRBD2. The CDR3 is 16 amino acids. Unmatched junction bases numbered 19, after V lost 7 bases and J lost 7 bases. The germline CDR1 and CDR2 sequences are SEHNR and FQNEAQ (reference sequence). As DNA, the CDR3 is TGTGCCAGCATCACCGACGGGGGGAGACATAATAATGAGCAGTACTTC. Protein product: CASITDGGRHNNEQYF.

This clonotype came up a few times. J is TRBJ2-1 and V is TRBV2; 9 nucleotides line up with TRBD1. The CDR3 totals 15 residues. Germline V lookup: CDR1 SNHLY, CDR2 FYNNEI. With V trimmed by 11 bases and J by 5 bases, 13 bases remained unmatched. The CDR3, as DNA: TGTGCCGGCGAAGAGGACAGGGGACGGCACAATGAGCAGTTCTTC. It codes for CAGEEDRGRHNEQFF.

In its sample, this clonotype was seen a few times. V usage is TRBV10-3 and J usage is TRBJ1-1; TRBD1 might be the D (6 bases). The CDR3 consists of 15 residues. Germline V gene lookup returns CDR1 ENHRY and CDR2 SYGVKD. V lost 10 bases and J lost 0, with 18 bases in between. For the CDR3, the DNA is TGTGCCACCCTATTAAACAGGGCTTTGAACACTGAAGCTTTCTTT. Encoded protein: CATLLNRALNTEAFF.

The rearrangement joins TRBV28 to TRBJ2-1; D call uncertain. Per the germline V gene, CDR1 is MDHEN and CDR2 is SYDVKM. This CDR3 spans 15 amino acids. The ends were cut back, 6 bases at V and 5 bases at J, with 17 bases in the middle. Written as DNA, the CDR3 is TGTGCCAGCAGCCAACCTATCCCCCTCAACAATGAGCAGTTCTTC. This encodes CASSQPIPLNNEQFF.

This chain joins TRBV6-6 and TRBJ1-2; TRBD1 is a possible D gene (5 bases). The V end was cut by 5 bases, the J end by 4 bases, with 14 bases between. This CDR3 is built from 14 residues. Germline-derived CDR1 and CDR2 are MNHNY and SVGAGI (reference sequence). CDR3 sequence (DNA): TGTGCCAGCAGTCCCGGGATCAGGGTCTATGGCTACACCTTC. It yields the protein CASSPGIRVYGYTF.

This clonotype has a handful of counts. The chain carries TRBV7-8 and TRBJ2-3; 8 bases are shared with TRBD2. Germline V gene lookup returns CDR1 SGHVS and CDR2 FQNEAQ. The CDR3 loop spans 15 amino acids. V shed 5 bases, J shed 2 bases, and the junction held 6 bases outside the gene matches. CDR3 coding DNA: TGTGCCAGCAGCGATCAGCGGGGGATCACAGATACGCAGTATTTT. It encodes CASSDQRGITDTQYF. The full variable domain, its missing parts supplied by reference TRBV7-8 and TRBJ2-3, is GAGVSQSPRYKVAKRGQDVALRCDPISGHVSLFWYQQALGQGPEFLTYFQNEAQLDKSGLPSDRFFAERPEGSVSTLKIQRTQQEDSAVYLCASSDQRGITDTQYFGPGTRLTVL.

Details on this clonotype: Relative to the germline gene, one junction end is altered; a read error may explain this. This chain connects TRBV4-2 to TRBJ2-6; 10 nucleotides align to TRBD2. CDR1 is LGHNA and CDR2 is YNFKEQ in the germline V gene. The CDR3 covers 18 residues. The CDR3 sequence: CASSTSGGAGSGANVPTF. In nucleotides, the CDR3 is TGTGCCAGCAGCACCAGCGGGGGGGCTGGCTCTGGGGCCAACGTCCCGACTTTC.

Remarks on this clonotype: This could be a read error, since a much larger clone is one nucleotide away. The chain is built from TRBV5-1 and TRBJ2-5; D gene uncertain. V was pared by 0 bases and J by 11 bases, with 17 bases between. Germline lookup yields CDR1 SGHRS and CDR2 YFSETQ. This CDR3 region has 14 residues. CDR3: CASSLDAASNEQYF. CDR3 DNA: TGCGCCAGCAGCTTGGATGCAGCGTCCAATGAGCAGTACTTC.

The J gene is TRBJ2-5, the V gene TRBV7-8, with D possibly matching TRBD1 (5 bases). The CDR3 consists of 14 residues. The V and J ends lost 2 bases and 11 bases respectively, with 18 bases between them. Germline V gives CDR1 SGHVS, CDR2 FQNEAQ. The CDR3 bases are TGTGCCAGCAGCTTATTCCCAGGGAATCATGAGCAGTACTTC. Protein: CASSLFPGNHEQYF.